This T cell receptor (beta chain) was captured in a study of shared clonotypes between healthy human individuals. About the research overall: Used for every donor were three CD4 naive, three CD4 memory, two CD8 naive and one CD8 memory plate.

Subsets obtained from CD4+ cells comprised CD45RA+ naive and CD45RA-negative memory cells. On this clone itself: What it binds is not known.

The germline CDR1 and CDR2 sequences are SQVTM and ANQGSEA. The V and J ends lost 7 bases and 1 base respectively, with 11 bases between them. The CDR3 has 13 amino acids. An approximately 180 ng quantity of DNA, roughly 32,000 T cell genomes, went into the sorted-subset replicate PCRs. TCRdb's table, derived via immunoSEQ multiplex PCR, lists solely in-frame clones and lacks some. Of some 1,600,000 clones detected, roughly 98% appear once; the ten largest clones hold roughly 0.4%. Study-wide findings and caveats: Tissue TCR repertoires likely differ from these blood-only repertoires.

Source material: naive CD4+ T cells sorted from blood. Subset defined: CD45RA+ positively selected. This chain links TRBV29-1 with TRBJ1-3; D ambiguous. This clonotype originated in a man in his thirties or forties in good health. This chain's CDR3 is CSAAQQSGNTIYF. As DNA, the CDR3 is TGCAGCGCAGCCCAGCAGTCTGGAAACACCATATATTTT.